A selection of T cell receptor beta chains follows, all from one sample in a study of blood T cell repertoires in COVID-19. Assay used: immunoSEQ multiplex PCR; TCRdb lists only in-frame clones, some missing. The data contain 65,000 to 85,000 clones, about 80% of them singletons. The sequenced material came from peripheral blood. The receptors originated from a man between 50 and 59 years old with active or convalescent COVID-19. Each CDR3 is given with its conserved first and last residue. The D gene is left open where the match is weak. Rows may omit the clone size; those that give it use once, few, many or a size class.

clone size	J gene	V gene	D gene	CDR3 protein	CDR3 DNA
-	TRBJ2-7	TRBV21-1	-	CASSKAGTGVGSYEQYF	TGTGCCAGCAGCAAAGCGGGGACAGGGGTCGGTTCCTACGAGCAGTACTTC
-	TRBJ1-2	TRBV27	TRBD1	CASSSLTGFPYGYTF	TGTGCCAGCAGTTCCCTGACAGGGTTCCCTTATGGCTACACCTTC
few	TRBJ2-5	TRBV7-9	-	CASSPTRTVYGETQYF	TGTGCCAGCAGCCCGACCCGGACAGTTTACGGGGAGACCCAGTACTTC
-	TRBJ1-4	TRBV3-1/TRBV3-2	-	CASSRGEKLFF	TGTGCCAGCAGCCGAGGGGAAAAACTGTTTTTT
-	TRBJ2-3	TRBV5-1	TRBD2	CASTSSGVTDTQYF	TGCGCCAGCACGTCTAGCGGGGTCACAGATACGCAGTATTTT
-	TRBJ2-5	TRBV19	-	CASRHPQETQYF	TGTGCCAGTAGACACCCGCAAGAGACCCAGTACTTC
-	TRBJ1-4	TRBV5-6	-	CASSLAGGKLFF	TGTGCCAGCAGCTTGGCGGGGGGGAAACTGTTTTTT
-	TRBJ1-1	TRBV19	TRBD1	CASTRTGGGVEAFF	TGTGCCAGTACCCGGACAGGGGGCGGCGTGGAAGCTTTCTTT
-	TRBJ2-7	TRBV7-2	-	CASSLFRSSYEQYF	TGTGCCAGCAGCTTATTTAGGAGCTCCTACGAGCAGTACTTC
once	TRBJ2-7	TRBV27	-	CASSSSGTRAPYEQYF	TGTGCCAGCAGTTCCTCCGGGACTCGAGCACCCTACGAGCAGTACTTC
-	TRBJ2-3	TRBV10-3	TRBD2	CAISEARGTSGGNTQYF	TGTGCCATCAGTGAGGCGCGCGGGACTAGCGGGGGAAATACGCAGTATTTT
-	TRBJ1-2	TRBV7-9	TRBD1	CASSLGGGGPLYGYTF	TGTGCCAGCAGCTTAGGAGGGGGCGGCCCTCTCTATGGCTACACCTTC
-	TRBJ2-7	TRBV28	TRBD2	CASTRSGTSGVPEQYF	TGTGCCAGCACACGATCCGGGACTAGCGGGGTACCCGAGCAGTACTTC
-	TRBJ2-1	TRBV6-1	TRBD2	CASSEASTTSAEQFF	TGTGCCAGCAGTGAAGCCAGTACAACTAGCGCCGAGCAGTTCTTC
-	TRBJ1-2	TRBV9	-	CASSVGSSNYGYTF	TGTGCCAGCAGCGTAGGTTCCTCTAACTATGGCTACACCTTC
-	TRBJ2-3	TRBV24-1	-	CATSDPQEGFTDTQYF	TGTGCCACCAGTGATCCGCAAGAGGGTTTCACAGATACGCAGTATTTT
many	TRBJ1-1	TRBV4-1	-	CASSQGAQVTEAFF	TGCGCCAGCAGCCAAGGGGCCCAGGTCACTGAAGCTTTCTTT
medium-sized	TRBJ1-1	TRBV18	-	CASSPVSHTEAFF	TGTGCCAGCTCACCAGTAAGCCACACTGAAGCTTTCTTT
-	TRBJ2-5	TRBV11-3	TRBD1	CASSLGGTGFQETQYF	TGTGCCAGCAGCTTAGGAGGGACAGGGTTTCAAGAGACCCAGTACTTC
-	TRBJ1-5	TRBV2	TRBD1	CASSGQGAYSNQPQHF	TGTGCCAGCTCGGGACAGGGGGCTTATAGCAATCAGCCCCAGCATTTT
-	TRBJ1-5	TRBV9	-	CASSVNGGAGQPQHF	TGTGCCAGCAGCGTGAATGGGGGGGCCGGACAGCCCCAGCATTTT
once	TRBJ1-6	TRBV18	-	CASTPFIGPGSPLHF	TGTGCCAGCACCCCATTTATCGGGCCAGGGTCACCCCTCCACTTT
-	TRBJ2-1	TRBV5-4	-	CASSYVAGWDEQFF	TGTGCCAGCAGCTACGTCGCAGGGTGGGATGAGCAGTTCTTC
-	TRBJ2-3	TRBV15	-	CATSRDPLHGGSTDTQYF	TGTGCCACCAGCAGAGATCCCCTCCACGGGGGTAGCACAGATACGCAGTATTTT
-	TRBJ2-5	TRBV5-1	TRBD1	CASSLLQGEETQYF	TGCGCCAGCAGCTTACTCCAGGGGGAGGAGACCCAGTACTTC
-	TRBJ2-7	TRBV12-5	-	CASGLRRRGSTYEQYF	TGTGCTAGTGGTTTGCGCCGGAGGGGTAGCACCTACGAGCAGTACTTC
-	TRBJ1-2	TRBV5-1	TRBD1	CASSYSGQGANYGYTF	TGCGCCAGCAGCTATTCGGGACAGGGTGCTAACTATGGCTACACCTTC
-	TRBJ2-3	TRBV18	TRBD2	CASSLPPSGGRTDTQYF	TGTGCCAGCTCACTTCCCCCTAGCGGGGGGCGGACAGATACGCAGTATTTT
-	TRBJ1-2	TRBV7-3	TRBD1	CASSGGRDRPEGYGYTF	TGTGCCAGCAGCGGCGGCCGGGACAGGCCAGAGGGCTATGGCTACACCTTC
-	TRBJ2-5	TRBV7-2	-	CASSLSQREETQYF	TGTGCCAGCAGCTTATCCCAGCGGGAAGAGACCCAGTACTTC
-	TRBJ2-1	TRBV6-5	TRBD2	CASSYSGGENEQFF	TGTGCCAGCAGTTACTCCGGGGGGGAGAATGAGCAGTTCTTC
-	TRBJ1-6	TRBV11-2	-	CASSLAGQGSPLHF	TGTGCCAGCAGCTTAGCAGGGCAAGGTTCACCCCTCCACTTT
-	TRBJ1-4	TRBV11-1	-	CASSQDSATNEKLFF	TGTGCCAGCAGCCAGGACTCTGCAACTAATGAAAAACTGTTTTTT
-	TRBJ2-2	TRBV7-3	TRBD1	CASSPHRGSLDTGELFF	TGTGCCAGCAGCCCCCACAGGGGCAGCTTGGACACCGGGGAGCTGTTTTTT
many	TRBJ2-1	TRBV6-2/TRBV6-3	TRBD2	CASSYSGLAGVYNEQFF	TGTGCCAGCAGTTACTCCGGACTAGCGGGGGTATACAATGAGCAGTTCTTC
-	TRBJ1-4	TRBV19	TRBD1	CASRRDRLYEKLFF	TGTGCCAGTAGGCGGGACAGATTATACGAAAAACTGTTTTTT
-	TRBJ2-7	TRBV11-2	TRBD1	CASSSGQGDSYEQYF	TGTGCCAGCAGCTCCGGACAGGGGGATTCCTACGAGCAGTACTTC
-	TRBJ2-1	TRBV7-3	-	CASSRTSGSNEQFF	TGTGCCAGCAGTCGAACATCCGGGTCCAATGAGCAGTTCTTC
-	TRBJ2-2	TRBV2	-	CASRTPRGELFF	TGTGCCAGCAGAACTCCCCGCGGGGAGCTGTTTTTT
-	TRBJ1-2	TRBV19	-	CASSIRAGQDRAHGYTF	TGTGCCAGTAGTATACGAGCGGGTCAGGACCGGGCGCATGGCTACACCTTC
-	TRBJ2-1	TRBV15	-	CATSRKVDEQFF	TGTGCCACCAGCAGGAAAGTAGATGAGCAGTTCTTC
-	TRBJ1-4	TRBV6-5	TRBD1	CASRDRGGEKLFF	TGTGCCAGCAGAGACAGGGGAGGAGAAAAACTGTTTTTT
few	TRBJ1-6	TRBV3-1/TRBV3-2	-	CASSQEEVRGSPLHF	TGTGCCAGCAGCCAAGAGGAGGTCAGGGGTTCACCCCTCCACTTT
-	TRBJ1-1	TRBV25-1	TRBD1	CASSGQGEFAEAFF	TGTGCCAGCAGCGGACAGGGTGAATTCGCTGAAGCTTTCTTT
-	TRBJ1-2	TRBV6-5	-	CASSYSWGDGYTF	TGTGCCAGCAGTTACTCGTGGGGCGATGGCTACACCTTC
-	TRBJ2-3	TRBV25-1	-	CASRKGGDLPDTQYF	TGTGCCAGCAGGAAAGGAGGGGATCTCCCAGATACGCAGTATTTT
-	TRBJ1-4	TRBV19	TRBD1	CASTLSGTGYEKLFF	TGTGCCAGTACCTTGAGTGGGACAGGGTATGAAAAACTGTTTTTT
-	TRBJ1-2	TRBV19	TRBD1	CAGGDRDHGYTF	TGTGCCGGAGGGGACAGGGACCATGGCTACACCTTC
once	TRBJ1-2	TRBV21-1	-	CANEGRDRYGYTF	TGTGCCAACGAGGGCCGGGACAGGTATGGCTACACCTTC